Following are 6 T cell receptor beta chains from one sample sequenced in a study of PD-1 blockade in classical Hodgkin lymphoma. This table comes from immunoSEQ multiplex PCR, and its TCRdb copy is limited to in-frame clones, with some not included. The sample yields 30,000 or so clones, approximately 94% seen once. As to time point: newly diagnosed, previously untreated cHL patient sample. Sequencing was carried out using peripheral blood mononuclear cells (PBMCs). The origin of the receptors is a human donor with classical Hodgkin lymphoma.

The chain links TRBV10-3 to TRBJ2-2; the D gene is possibly TRBD2 (5 bases). This CDR3 contains 15 residues. Trimming removed 10 bases from V and 5 bases from J, with 20 bases in between. Germline values: CDR1 ENHRY, CDR2 SYGVKD. The CDR3 DNA follows: TGTGCCACCGAGGCTTCGGGGTTGGGGACCGGGGAGCTGTTTTTT. Protein product: CATEASGLGTGELFF.

This clone appeared a single time. This chain links TRBV7-8 with TRBJ1-5, with 9 bases fitting TRBD1. The junction had 6 bases not matched to a gene; V was cut back by 1 base and J by 5 bases. Germline lookup yields CDR1 SGHVS and CDR2 FQNEAQ. This CDR3 has 16 residues. CDR3 coding DNA: TGTGCCAGCAGCTTAGAAGGGACAGGGCCCCATCAGCCCCAGCATTTT. Its translation is CASSLEGTGPHQPQHF. The full variable domain, rest sourced from reference TRBV7-8 and TRBJ1-5, is GAGVSQSPRYKVAKRGQDVALRCDPISGHVSLFWYQQALGQGPEFLTYFQNEAQLDKSGLPSDRFFAERPEGSVSTLKIQRTQQEDSAVYLCASSLEGTGPHQPQHFGDGTRLSIL.

V and J are TRBV28 and TRBJ2-3; 8 nucleotides match TRBD1. The CDR3 contains 15 residues. Unmatched junction bases numbered 6, after V lost 5 bases and J lost 2 bases. The germline gives CDR1 MDHEN, CDR2 SYDVKM. The CDR3 bases are TGTGCCAGCAGTAGGGGGACAGGCCACACAGATACGCAGTATTTT. It yields the protein CASSRGTGHTDTQYF.

The chain has TRBV7-2 and TRBJ2-7, with TRBD1 matching over 9 bases. The CDR3 is made up of 15 amino acids. CDR1 and CDR2 from the germline V gene are SGHTA and FQGNSA. Trimming cost V 5 bases and J 3 bases; bases outside gene matches: 8. In DNA, the CDR3 is TGTGCCAGCAGCCCCCCGGGACAGGGAATCTACGAGCAGTACTTC. This gives the protein CASSPPGQGIYEQYF.

This clone appeared a single time. The chain employs TRBV27 and TRBJ1-1, with TRBD1 identical over 8 bases. The V segment lost 3 bases and the J segment 5 bases; nucleotides outside the gene matches: 2. There are 13 residues in the CDR3. Germline-derived CDR1 and CDR2 are MNHEY and SMNVEV (reference sequence). CDR3 nucleotides: TGTGCCAGCAGTTTGACAGGGGTTACTGAAGCTTTCTTT. It yields the protein CASSLTGVTEAFF.

This CDR3 is CASSLDPGPNTEAFF. The CDR3 coding sequence is TGTGCCAGCAGCCTCGATCCGGGGCCGAACACTGAAGCTTTCTTT. This chain uses TRBV6-1 with TRBJ1-1, with D tentatively TRBD1 (5 bases). The CDR3 totals 15 residues. Germline values: CDR1 MNHNS, CDR2 SASEGT. V shed 6 bases and J shed 1 base, with 15 bases lying between them.